The entry below describes one T cell receptor beta chain. Its antigen is unknown. Base qualities are missing; no much larger clone stands one base away. To prepare the library, 5' RACE was applied. The instrument was an Illumina HiSeq 2500. A second roughly 6 to 12 cycle PCR used a sample-barcoded 5' primer and a J-beta primer mix. A template-switch 5' adaptor carrying 12 random nucleotides introduced a unique molecular identifier onto each TCR beta cDNA molecule. At least 3 million CDR3-containing paired-end reads were obtained from each sample. All of the RNA was converted into first-strand cDNA using the Mint cDNA synthesis kit, with a TRBC-specific oligonucleotide serving as the primer. Following uracil-DNA glycosylase treatment, a first 18-cycle PCR with universal primers M1SS and BC2_uni_R was performed on all cDNA. In the original analysis: Each sample was normalized by randomly selecting 1 million high-quality reads, each carrying a distinct molecular identifier. Instead of being binned into consensus sequences, reads with shared molecular identifiers were discarded. CDR3 identification, clonotype clustering and error correction used MiTCR with a Q25 quality threshold and the strictest error-elimination algorithm. A nonparametric unseen species model with Euler transformation was used to estimate lower-bound total TCR beta diversity. TCRdb trimmed the raw reads at Q25, called clones with MiXCR and kept productive beta chains. Each entry is one CDR3 protein sequence, shown with its most common DNA and genes. The V and J calls and clone size come from TCRdb's table, not from the authors' own analysis. The table for this sample lists 1.5 million to 2 million distinct CDR3 sequences; 28% of them were counted only once. The ten largest clones capture approximately 7.7% of the sample.

The data are from a study of blood T cells in healthy people across ages (dated by TCRdb to 2013 to 2016). As for the study more broadly: In model experiments, roughly one uniquely barcoded TCR beta cDNA molecule per two T cells was captured by template switching. To avoid experimental bias, donors of different ages were randomly spread across the sequencing lanes. The donors were divided into four age groups: young (average around 17 years), middle-aged (under 40), aged (approximately 64) and long-lived (more than 75). For two donors (one aged 18 to 29 and one aged 80 or older), the study analyzed two additional independent replicas of 1 million unique cDNA reads from the same blood draw. Using deep sequencing normalized with unique cDNA molecular identifiers, the study measured how TCR beta repertoire diversity changes with age. Overall results and qualifications from the work: The long-lived group showed more naive CD4+ T cells, fewer expanded clones and increased TCR diversity than the aged group, suggesting age selection. The CMV infection status of donors was not known, potentially confounding age-related changes in expanded clonotypes. Observed TCR beta diversity correlated strongly with the percentage of naive T cells measured by flow cytometry. Conclusive comparison of naive and antigen-experienced compartments was prevented by the profiling of bulk unsorted PBMCs. Observed TCR beta diversity per million T cells fell roughly linearly with age, and a significant reduction was already apparent by age approximately 40. Total diversity estimates from one million sequenced T cells were considered lower bounds and underestimates.

The cysteine opens and the phenylalanine closes a CDR3 of 15 amino acids. Only the CDR3 region is kept as DNA, spanning 45 bases read in frame from base 1. The junction shows trimming of 5 bases on V and 1 base on J, plus 17 bases between the germline ends. Looking up the germline V gene (reference sequence) yields CDR1 DFQATT and CDR2 SNEGSKA. The donors were 40 or so Caucasian individuals from Russia, aged roughly 6 to 100 years, who were systemically healthy. Each donor gave roughly 11 milliliters of peripheral blood, drawn into EDTA-treated Vacutainer tubes. Ficoll-Paque density-gradient centrifugation was used to isolate PBMCs, with at least 7 million per sample. Trizol reagent was used to extract total RNA from PBMCs, with at least 5 micrograms per sample. Naive CD45RAhigh/CD27high T cell percentages were measured by flow cytometry on a PBMC aliquot from every donor.

The sample comprised blood. The receptor's source is a woman aged 25 to 39 in good health. Recombination linked TRBV20-1 to TRBJ2-5, with TRBD2 as a weak D call on 6 bases. The CDR3 loop reads CSALYGGLTQETQYF. The sequence in DNA is TGCAGTGCTCTATACGGAGGACTAACCCAAGAGACCCAGTACTTC.